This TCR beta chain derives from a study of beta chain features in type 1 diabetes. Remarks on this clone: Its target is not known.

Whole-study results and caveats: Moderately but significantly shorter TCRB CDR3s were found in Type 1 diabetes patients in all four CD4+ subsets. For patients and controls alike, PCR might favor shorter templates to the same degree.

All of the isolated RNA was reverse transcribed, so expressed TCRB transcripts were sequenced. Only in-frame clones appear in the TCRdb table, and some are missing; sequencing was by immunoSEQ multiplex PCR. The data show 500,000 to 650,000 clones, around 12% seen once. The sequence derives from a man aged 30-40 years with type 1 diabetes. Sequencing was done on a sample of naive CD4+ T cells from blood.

The CDR3 DNA reads as TGTGCCAGCTCCCCTCGACAGGCCGAAGATAATTCACCCCTCCACTTT. Translating gives CASSPRQAEDNSPLHF. The V and J genes are TRBV18 and TRBJ1-6; D may be TRBD1 (6 bases). Per germline, CDR1 KGHSH and CDR2 LQKENI. V was cut by 6 bases and J by 5 bases, with 17 bases left in between. This CDR3 region has 16 residues.